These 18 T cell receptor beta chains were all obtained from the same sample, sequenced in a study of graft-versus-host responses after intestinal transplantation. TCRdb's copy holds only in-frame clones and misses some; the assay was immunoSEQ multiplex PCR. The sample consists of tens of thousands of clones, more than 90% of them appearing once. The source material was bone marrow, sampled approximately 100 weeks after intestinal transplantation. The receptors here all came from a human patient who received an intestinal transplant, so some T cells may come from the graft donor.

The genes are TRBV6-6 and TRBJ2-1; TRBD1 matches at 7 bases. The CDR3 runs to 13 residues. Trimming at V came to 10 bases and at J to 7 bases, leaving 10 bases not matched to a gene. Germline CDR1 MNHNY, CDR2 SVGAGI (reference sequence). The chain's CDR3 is CATLGTVDNEQFF. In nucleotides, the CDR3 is TGTGCCACCTTAGGGACAGTAGATAATGAGCAGTTCTTC.

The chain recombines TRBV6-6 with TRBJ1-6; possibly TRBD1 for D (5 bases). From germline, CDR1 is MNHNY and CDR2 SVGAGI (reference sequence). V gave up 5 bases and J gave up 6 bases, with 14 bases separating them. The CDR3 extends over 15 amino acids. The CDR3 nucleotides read TGTGCCAGCAGTCTTGAACAGGTGACTAATTCACCCCTCCACTTT. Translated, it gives CASSLEQVTNSPLHF.

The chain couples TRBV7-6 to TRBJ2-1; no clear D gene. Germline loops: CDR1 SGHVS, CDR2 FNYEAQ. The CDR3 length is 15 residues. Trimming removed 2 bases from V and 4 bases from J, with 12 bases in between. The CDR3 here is CASSLRADIYNEQFF. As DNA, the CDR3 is TGTGCCAGCAGCTTAAGGGCAGATATTTACAATGAGCAGTTCTTC.

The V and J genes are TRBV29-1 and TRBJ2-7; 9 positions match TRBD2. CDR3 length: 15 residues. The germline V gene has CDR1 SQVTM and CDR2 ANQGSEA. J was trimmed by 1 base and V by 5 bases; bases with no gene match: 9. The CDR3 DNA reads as TGCAGCGTTACCAGCGGGAGGCCAAGGTCCTACGAGCAGTACTTC. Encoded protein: CSVTSGRPRSYEQYF.

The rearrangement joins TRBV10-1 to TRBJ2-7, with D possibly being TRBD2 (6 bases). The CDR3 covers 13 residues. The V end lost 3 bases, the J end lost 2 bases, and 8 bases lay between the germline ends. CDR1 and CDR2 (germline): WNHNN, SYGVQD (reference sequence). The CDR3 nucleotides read TGCGCCAGCAGTGACGGCGGGACCTACGAGCAGTACTTC. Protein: CASSDGGTYEQYF.

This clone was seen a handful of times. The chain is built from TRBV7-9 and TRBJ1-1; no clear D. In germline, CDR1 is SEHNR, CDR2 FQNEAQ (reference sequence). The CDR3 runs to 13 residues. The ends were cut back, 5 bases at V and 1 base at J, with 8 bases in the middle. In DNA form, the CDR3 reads TGTGCCAGCAGCCCAAAGCGGAACACTGAAGCTTTCTTT. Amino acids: CASSPKRNTEAFF.

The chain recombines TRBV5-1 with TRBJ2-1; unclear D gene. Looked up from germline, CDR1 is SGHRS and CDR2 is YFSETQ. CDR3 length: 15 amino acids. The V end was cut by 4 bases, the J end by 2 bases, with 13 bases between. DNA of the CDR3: TGCGCCAGCAGCCCTCGGTTTCTCCCCTACAATGAGCAGTTCTTC. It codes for CASSPRFLPYNEQFF.

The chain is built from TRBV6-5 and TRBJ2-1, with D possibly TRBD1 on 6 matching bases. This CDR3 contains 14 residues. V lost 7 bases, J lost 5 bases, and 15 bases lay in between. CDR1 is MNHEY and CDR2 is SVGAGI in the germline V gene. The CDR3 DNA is TGTGCCAGCAATTTACAAGGACAGAACAATGAGCAGTTCTTC. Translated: CASNLQGQNNEQFF.

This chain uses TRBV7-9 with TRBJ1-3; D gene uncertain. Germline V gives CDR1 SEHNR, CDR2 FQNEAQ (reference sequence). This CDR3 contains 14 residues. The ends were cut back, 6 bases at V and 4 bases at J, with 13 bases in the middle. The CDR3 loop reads CASSSPGRGNTIYF. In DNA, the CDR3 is TGTGCCAGCAGTTCACCTGGAAGAGGAAACACCATATATTTT.

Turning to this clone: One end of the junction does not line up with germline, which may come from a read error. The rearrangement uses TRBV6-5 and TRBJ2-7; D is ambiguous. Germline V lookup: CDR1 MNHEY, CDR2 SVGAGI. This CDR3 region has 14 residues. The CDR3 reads CASSDSGGSYEQYF. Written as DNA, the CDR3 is TGTGCCAGCAGTGACTCGGGTGGCTCCTACGAGCAGTACTTC.

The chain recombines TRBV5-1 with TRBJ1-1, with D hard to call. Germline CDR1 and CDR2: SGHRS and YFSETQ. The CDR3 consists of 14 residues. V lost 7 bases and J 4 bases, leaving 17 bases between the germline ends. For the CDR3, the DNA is TGCGCCAGCTCAAGCGTCTGGGAGTTCACTGAAGCTTTCTTT. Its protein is CASSSVWEFTEAFF.

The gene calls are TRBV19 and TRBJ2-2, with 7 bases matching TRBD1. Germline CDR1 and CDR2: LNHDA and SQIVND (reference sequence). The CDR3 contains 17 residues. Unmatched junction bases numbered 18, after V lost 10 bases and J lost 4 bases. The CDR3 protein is CATTRQGFSWGTGELFF. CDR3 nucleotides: TGTGCCACGACAAGACAGGGTTTTTCCTGGGGCACCGGGGAGCTGTTTTTT.

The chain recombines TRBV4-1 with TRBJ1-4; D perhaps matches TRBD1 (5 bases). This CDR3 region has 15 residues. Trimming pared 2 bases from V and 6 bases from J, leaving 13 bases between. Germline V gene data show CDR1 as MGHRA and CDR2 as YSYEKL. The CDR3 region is CASSQSPGKDEKLFF. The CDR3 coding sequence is TGCGCCAGCAGCCAATCCCCAGGGAAAGATGAAAAACTGTTTTTT.

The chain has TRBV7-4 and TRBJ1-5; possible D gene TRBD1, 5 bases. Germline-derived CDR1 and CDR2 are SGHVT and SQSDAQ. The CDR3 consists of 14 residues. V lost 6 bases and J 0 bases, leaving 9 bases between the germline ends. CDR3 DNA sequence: TGTGCCAGCAGTCGACAGAATAGCAATCAGCCCCAGCATTTT. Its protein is CASSRQNSNQPQHF.

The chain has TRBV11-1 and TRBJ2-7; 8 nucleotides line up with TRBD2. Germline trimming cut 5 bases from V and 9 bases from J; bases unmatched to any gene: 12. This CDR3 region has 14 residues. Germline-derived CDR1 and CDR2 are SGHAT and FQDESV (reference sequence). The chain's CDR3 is CASSLGLAGSGQYF. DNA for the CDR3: TGTGCCAGCAGCCTCGGACTAGCAGGTTCAGGGCAGTACTTC.

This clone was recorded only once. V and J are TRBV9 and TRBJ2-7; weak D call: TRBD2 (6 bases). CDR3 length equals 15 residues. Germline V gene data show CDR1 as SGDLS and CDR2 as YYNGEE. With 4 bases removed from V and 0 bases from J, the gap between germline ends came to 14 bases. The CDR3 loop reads CASSNGAGLSYEQYF. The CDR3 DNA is TGTGCCAGCAGCAACGGAGCGGGCCTCTCCTACGAGCAGTACTTC.

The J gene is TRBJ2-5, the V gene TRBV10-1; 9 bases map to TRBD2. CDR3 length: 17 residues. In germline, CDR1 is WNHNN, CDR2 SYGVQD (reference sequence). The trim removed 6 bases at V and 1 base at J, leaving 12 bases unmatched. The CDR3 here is CASSDSWTSDGQETQYF. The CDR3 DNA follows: TGCGCCAGCAGCGACTCCTGGACTAGCGACGGCCAAGAGACCCAGTACTTC.

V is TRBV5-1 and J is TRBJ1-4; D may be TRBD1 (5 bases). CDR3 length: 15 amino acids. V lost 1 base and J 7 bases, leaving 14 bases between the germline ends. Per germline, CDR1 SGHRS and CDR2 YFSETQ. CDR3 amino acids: CASSLTGAGGEKLFF. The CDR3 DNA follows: TGCGCCAGCAGCTTGACAGGAGCTGGGGGTGAAAAACTGTTTTTT.